The rows below give T cell receptor beta chains drawn from one sample of a study of OX40 agonist ivuxolimab in advanced cancers. Using immunoSEQ multiplex PCR, the repertoire was profiled, and TCRdb retains in-frame clones only, with some absent. Among 70,000 or so clones, about 88% were seen once, and the ten largest hold less than 0.9%. The sequencing used CD4+ or CD8+ T cells sorted from blood, collected in a trial of the OX40 agonist ivuxolimab. The receptor set was obtained from an adult with an advanced solid tumor such as melanoma, head and neck, liver or kidney cancer. Both conserved end residues are part of each CDR3. Each record gives: J gene, V gene, D gene, clone size, CDR3 protein, CDR3 DNA. A D gene is named only where the DNA matches it firmly. Not all rows give a size; the values are once, few, many and, for expanded clones, a class.

j_gene: TRBJ1-2; v_gene: TRBV4-1; d_gene: -; abundance: -; CDR3aa: CASSQGARRAPILNGYTF; CDR3nt: TGCGCCAGCAGCCAAGGTGCAAGAAGGGCACCCATTCTCAATGGCTACACCTTC
j_gene: TRBJ1-2; v_gene: TRBV4-2; d_gene: -; abundance: -; CDR3aa: CASSLQRANYGYTF; CDR3nt: TGTGCCAGCAGCCTTCAAAGGGCTAACTATGGCTACACCTTC
j_gene: TRBJ1-4; v_gene: TRBV29-1; d_gene: -; abundance: -; CDR3aa: CSVGAGVKLFF; CDR3nt: TGCAGCGTTGGGGCAGGGGTTAAACTGTTTTTT
j_gene: TRBJ1-1; v_gene: TRBV5-4; d_gene: -; abundance: -; CDR3aa: CASSLRTPYGTEAFF; CDR3nt: TGTGCCAGCAGCTTGAGGACTCCCTACGGCACTGAAGCTTTCTTT
j_gene: TRBJ1-1; v_gene: TRBV5-6; d_gene: -; abundance: -; CDR3aa: CASSVGPNTEAFF; CDR3nt: TGTGCCAGCAGCGTGGGACCCAACACTGAAGCTTTCTTT
j_gene: TRBJ1-5; v_gene: TRBV27; d_gene: -; abundance: -; CDR3aa: CASREGRYSNQPQHF; CDR3nt: TGTGCCAGCAGAGAGGGGAGATATAGCAATCAGCCCCAGCATTTT
j_gene: TRBJ1-5; v_gene: TRBV13; d_gene: -; abundance: -; CDR3aa: CASSSAGGNQPQHF; CDR3nt: TGTGCCAGCAGCTCGGCAGGAGGCAATCAGCCCCAGCATTTT
j_gene: TRBJ2-3; v_gene: TRBV5-1; d_gene: -; abundance: -; CDR3aa: CASSSADTLQFTDTQYF; CDR3nt: TGCGCCAGCAGTTCAGCGGACACTTTACAATTCACAGATACGCAGTATTTT
j_gene: TRBJ2-6; v_gene: TRBV5-8; d_gene: -; abundance: -; CDR3aa: CASSFGQPGANVLTF; CDR3nt: TGTGCCAGCAGCTTCGGGCAGCCTGGGGCCAACGTCCTGACTTTC
j_gene: TRBJ2-7; v_gene: TRBV6-5; d_gene: -; abundance: -; CDR3aa: CASSYAGPQGYEQYF; CDR3nt: TGTGCCAGCAGTTACGCAGGGCCGCAAGGATACGAGCAGTACTTC
j_gene: TRBJ2-5; v_gene: TRBV10-3; d_gene: TRBD2; abundance: -; CDR3aa: CAISKQGGETQYF; CDR3nt: TGTGCCATCAGCAAGCAGGGAGGGGAGACCCAGTACTTC
j_gene: TRBJ2-4; v_gene: TRBV5-1; d_gene: TRBD2; abundance: -; CDR3aa: CASSSQGGHGNIQYF; CDR3nt: TGCGCCAGCAGCTCGCAGGGAGGGCACGGAAACATTCAGTACTTC
j_gene: TRBJ2-7; v_gene: TRBV5-1; d_gene: -; abundance: -; CDR3aa: CASRRDGTFSYEQYF; CDR3nt: TGCGCCAGCAGACGAGACGGGACGTTCTCCTACGAGCAGTACTTC
j_gene: TRBJ1-1; v_gene: TRBV29-1; d_gene: -; abundance: -; CDR3aa: CSVSVWGMNTEAFF; CDR3nt: TGCAGCGTTAGTGTCTGGGGGATGAACACTGAAGCTTTCTTT
j_gene: TRBJ2-1; v_gene: TRBV6-5; d_gene: -; abundance: -; CDR3aa: CASSYRASDPYNEQFF; CDR3nt: TGTGCCAGCAGTTACCGGGCTAGCGACCCCTACAATGAGCAGTTCTTC
j_gene: TRBJ1-1; v_gene: TRBV18; d_gene: TRBD1; abundance: once; CDR3aa: CASSQTGSSTEAFF; CDR3nt: TGTGCCAGCTCACAGACAGGGAGTAGCACTGAAGCTTTCTTT
j_gene: TRBJ2-5; v_gene: TRBV18; d_gene: TRBD1; abundance: -; CDR3aa: CASSPPGQGWKTQYF; CDR3nt: TGTGCCAGCTCACCCCCGGGACAGGGCTGGAAGACCCAGTACTTC
j_gene: TRBJ1-1; v_gene: TRBV6-6; d_gene: -; abundance: -; CDR3aa: CASSSPVGAEAFF; CDR3nt: TGTGCCAGCAGTTCCCCCGTGGGGGCTGAAGCTTTCTTT
j_gene: TRBJ2-1; v_gene: TRBV6-6; d_gene: TRBD2; abundance: -; CDR3aa: CASSYPGLAYNEQFF; CDR3nt: TGTGCCAGCAGTTACCCGGGACTAGCGTATAATGAGCAGTTCTTC
j_gene: TRBJ2-7; v_gene: TRBV2; d_gene: -; abundance: -; CDR3aa: CASKVQSATYEQYF; CDR3nt: TGTGCCAGCAAGGTGCAGTCAGCGACCTACGAGCAGTACTTC